This T cell receptor (beta chain) was documented in a study of blood T cells in healthy people across ages. This clonotype was counted many times. PCR was performed a second time for roughly 7 to 12 cycles using a sample-barcoded 5' primer and a J-beta primer mix. Each CDR3 protein gets one entry after TCRdb re-called the 5' RACE reads with MiXCR. The table has 850,000 or so distinct CDR3 sequences, 25% to 35% seen once. Deletions cut 1 base from V and 1 base from J, with 16 bases between. Germline V CDR1 and CDR2: LGHNA, YNFKEQ. This CDR3 is 17 amino acids long. The chain couples TRBV4-2 to TRBJ2-5, with D perhaps TRBD2 (6 bases). Sequencing input: blood. This sequence was found in a woman over 75 in good health. CDR3 sequence (DNA): TGTGCCAGCAGCCAAGTAGAGAGGGGCGGGATCCAAGAGACCCAGTACTTC. Its translation: CASSQVERGGIQETQYF.